Listed here are 28 T cell receptor beta chains from one sample, sequenced in a study of regulatory T cells in long-lasting Graves disease. The time point: newly diagnosed GD, antithyroid drugs for less than 3 months. Preparation of the TCR library used RNA extracted from PBMCs. Sequencing libraries for TCR beta were prepared with iRepertoire HTBI primers and Arm-PCR of CDR3 regions. Via MiXCR, TCRdb re-called the multiplex PCR reads, giving one row per CDR3 protein. This table has 350,000 to 550,000 distinct CDR3 sequences, about 15% appearing once. This sample was shared with a second study, whose subject was T cells in Graves' hyperthyroidism and ophthalmopathy.

Here the sequenced sample was peripheral blood mononuclear cells (PBMCs), taken at new diagnosis, from a patient treated with antithyroid drugs. These receptors originate from a woman in her 30s with Graves disease.

This chain connects TRBV6-9 to TRBJ1-4, with 7 bases aligning to TRBD1. Germline V CDR1 and CDR2: MNHGY, SVAAGI. The CDR3 totals 16 residues. J lost 3 bases, V lost 4 bases, and 8 bases had no gene match. CDR3 coding DNA: TGTGCCAGCAGTTCCCAAACAGGGGACCCTAATGAAAAACTGTTTTTT. Residues: CASSSQTGDPNEKLFF.

This clonotype was observed many times. This chain joins TRBV27 and TRBJ2-1; TRBD2 agrees at 11 bases. Losses at the gene ends were 5 bases for V and 2 bases for J; bases not matched to a gene: 8. CDR3 size: 17 residues. Germline lookup yields CDR1 MNHEY and CDR2 SMNVEV (reference sequence). The CDR3 here is CASSPRGSGRAYNEQFF. The CDR3 bases are TGTGCCAGCAGTCCCCGGGGTAGCGGGAGGGCCTACAATGAGCAGTTCTTC.

This clonotype was seen at least ten times. The gene calls are TRBV5-1 and TRBJ2-7; D may be TRBD2 (6 bases). The germline V and J ends were trimmed by 1 base and 5 bases, with 13 bases remaining between them. The germline gives CDR1 SGHRS, CDR2 YFSETQ. The CDR3 contains 14 residues. The chain's CDR3 is CASSLTSTSNEQYF. CDR3 nucleotides: TGCGCCAGCAGCTTGACTTCCACTAGCAACGAGCAGTACTTC. Full variable domain (rest looked up from reference TRBV5-1 and TRBJ2-7): KAGVTQTPRYLIKTRGQQVTLSCSPISGHRSVSWYQQTPGQGLQFLFEYFSETQRNKGNFPGRFSGRQFSNSRSEMNVSTLELGDSALYLCASSLTSTSNEQYFGPGTRLTVT.

This clonotype was counted ten times or more. One end of the junction varies from germline; a read error may be responsible. CDR3 in amino acids: CASSSSGVSYNEQFF. For the CDR3, the DNA is TGCGCCAGCAGCTCTAGCGGTGTCTCCTACAATGAGCAGTTCTTC. V gene TRBV28 combines with J gene TRBJ2-1, with TRBD2 matching 7 bases. CDR1 and CDR2 from the germline V gene are MDHEN and SYDVKM. This CDR3 comprises 15 residues. Complete variable domain (other parts from reference TRBV28 and TRBJ2-1): DVKVTQSSRYLVKRTGEKVFLECVQDMDHENMFWYRQDPGLGLRLIYFSYDVKMKEKGDIPEGYSVSREKKERFSLILESASTNQTSMYLCASSSSGVSYNEQFFGPGTRLTVL.

CDR3 in DNA: TGTGCCAGCAAATCCCCGGGCACTGAAGCTTTCTTT. Translation: CASKSPGTEAFF. This chain connects TRBV27 to TRBJ1-1; no firm D call. The CDR3 length is 12 residues. Germline lookup yields CDR1 MNHEY and CDR2 SMNVEV (reference sequence). The V gene lost 7 bases and the J gene lost 4 bases, with 10 bases spanning the gap.

This clonotype has a handful of counts. This chain links TRBV5-1 with TRBJ2-3; 10 bases are shared with TRBD1. The CDR3 sequence is 18 residues long. The germline V gene has CDR1 SGHRS and CDR2 YFSETQ. The V segment lost 1 base and the J segment 3 bases; nucleotides outside the gene matches: 11. This CDR3 reads CASSLQPPTGGATDTQYF. Written as DNA, the CDR3 is TGCGCCAGCAGCTTGCAACCCCCGACAGGGGGCGCGACAGATACGCAGTATTTT.

This clonotype was counted only a few times. V is TRBV6-2 or TRBV6-3 and J is TRBJ2-2; TRBD2 matches 9 bases. V lost 8 bases to trimming and J lost 6 bases; unmatched junction nucleotides: 7. The CDR3 has 14 residues. Germline values: CDR1 MNHEY, CDR2 SVGEGT. The DNA of the CDR3 is TGTGCCAGCCAGCGGGGGGCTATCCCCGGGGAGCTGTTTTTT. It specifies CASQRGAIPGELFF.

This clonotype has a handful of counts. This sequence joins TRBV4-1 and TRBJ1-2, with a possible D match to TRBD1 (6 bases). The CDR3 extends over 18 amino acids. Trimming pared 3 bases from V and 0 bases from J, leaving 20 bases between. Germline CDR1 MGHRA, CDR2 YSYEKL. This chain's CDR3 is CASSHHPQGSGSNYGYTF. The CDR3 DNA reads as TGCGCCAGCAGCCACCACCCCCAGGGGAGTGGATCTAACTATGGCTACACCTTC.

In this sample, this clonotype turned up many times. The rearrangement uses TRBV14 and TRBJ2-3; weak D call: TRBD2 (6 bases). There are 15 residues in the CDR3. The V gene's germline CDR1 is SGHDN and CDR2 FVKESK. V was pared by 0 bases and J by 4 bases, with 11 bases between. The CDR3 reads CASSQEGLKPDTQYF. CDR3 nucleotides: TGTGCCAGCAGCCAAGAGGGACTTAAGCCAGATACGCAGTATTTT.

The V call is TRBV29-1, the J call TRBJ2-5; 8 bases are a match to TRBD1. V dropped 7 bases and J dropped 5; count of bases not matched to a gene: 12. From germline, CDR1 is SQVTM and CDR2 ANQGSEA. This CDR3 is built from 14 residues. CDR3 protein: CSASNPGQVETQYF. In DNA, the CDR3 is TGCAGCGCCAGCAATCCGGGACAGGTCGAGACCCAGTACTTC.

In its sample, this clonotype was seen a few times. This rearrangement joins TRBV4-2 to TRBJ2-7; TRBD2 aligns across 9 bases. Unmatched junction bases numbered 10, after V lost 5 bases and J lost 5 bases. The germline CDR1 and CDR2 sequences are LGHNA and YNFKEQ. The CDR3 contains 15 residues. The CDR3 bases are TGTGCCAGCAGCAAGGGCGGGAGGGAGGTCGACGAGCAGTACTTC. Translating gives CASSKGGREVDEQYF.

This clonotype was recorded many times. This chain joins TRBV20-1 and TRBJ2-3; 7 bases match TRBD2. The CDR3 has 14 amino acids. V was clipped by 0 bases and J by 7 bases; unmatched bases: 7. Looked up from germline, CDR1 is DFQATT and CDR2 is SNEGSKA (reference sequence). The CDR3 loop is CSARDIGLGYTQYF. DNA of the CDR3: TGCAGTGCTAGAGATATCGGACTAGGGTATACGCAGTATTTT.

This clonotype was recorded at least ten times. The V call is TRBV20-1, the J call TRBJ2-7, with TRBD2 as a possible D gene (5 bases). The CDR3 consists of 13 residues. The V end lost 3 bases, the J end lost 0 bases, and 9 bases lay between the germline ends. Germline lookup yields CDR1 DFQATT and CDR2 SNEGSKA (reference sequence). CDR3 sequence (DNA): TGCAGTGCTAGGCCGGGGTTCTCCTACGAGCAGTACTTC. Its translation is CSARPGFSYEQYF.

This clonotype showed up many times. The V and J genes are TRBV29-1 and TRBJ2-3; D not certain. The germline V gene encodes CDR1 SQVTM and CDR2 ANQGSEA. This CDR3 is 16 amino acids long. Trimming took 3 bases from V and 0 from J, leaving 16 bases between them. The CDR3 region is CSVEARVGTSTDTQYF. CDR3 DNA sequence: TGCAGCGTTGAGGCCCGGGTCGGTACTAGCACAGATACGCAGTATTTT.

The rearrangement uses TRBV5-1 and TRBJ2-5; TRBD1 or TRBD2 may be the D gene (6 bases each). This CDR3 has 14 residues. CDR1 is SGHRS, CDR2 YFSETQ, per germline. V was clipped by 1 base and J by 4 bases, with 11 bases between them. In DNA, the CDR3 is TGCGCCAGCAGCTTGAAGGGGGGTTTAGAGACCCAGTACTTC. This codes for CASSLKGGLETQYF.

This clonotype was counted only a few times. DNA for the CDR3: TGTGCCAGCAGTTTCGGTCCGCCTTATGGTCAGCCCCAGCATTTT. Its protein is CASSFGPPYGQPQHF. The chain has TRBV27 and TRBJ1-5; D unclear. Germline V lookup: CDR1 MNHEY, CDR2 SMNVEV (reference sequence). V was cut by 3 bases and J by 6 bases, with 15 bases left in between. This CDR3 is built from 15 residues.

This chain uses TRBV6-1 with TRBJ2-1; TRBD2 matches 8 bases. The CDR3 sequence is 15 residues long. V was clipped by 1 base and J by 6 bases; unmatched bases: 5. Per the germline V gene, CDR1 is MNHNS and CDR2 is SASEGT. The CDR3 DNA reads as TGTGCCAGCAGTGAAGGGGCTAGCGGGCGCAATGAGCAGTTCTTC. As protein: CASSEGASGRNEQFF.

This clonotype has ten or more counts. The chain uses TRBV11-2 and TRBJ1-1; TRBD1 is a possible D gene (5 bases). The germline V and J ends were trimmed by 6 bases and 4 bases, with 15 bases remaining between them. Germline CDR1 and CDR2: SGHAT and FQNNGV. The CDR3 loop spans 14 amino acids. DNA for the CDR3: TGTGCCAGCAGTTCCATCCAGGGCGGCACTGAAGCTTTCTTT. Protein: CASSSIQGGTEAFF.

The rearrangement uses TRBV9 and TRBJ2-7; perhaps TRBD1 as D (6 bases). Trimming removed 1 base from V and 0 bases from J, with 8 bases in between. CDR3 length: 14 amino acids. Germline loops: CDR1 SGDLS, CDR2 YYNGEE. CDR3 loop: CASSVTGSSYEQYF. The CDR3 nucleotides are TGTGCCAGCAGCGTAACAGGGAGCTCCTACGAGCAGTACTTC.

The genes are TRBV4-1 and TRBJ2-7; TRBD1 is a possible D gene (6 bases). V gave up 4 bases and J gave up 2 bases, with 12 bases separating them. CDR3 length: 14 residues. The germline CDR1 and CDR2 sequences are MGHRA and YSYEKL. In nucleotides, the CDR3 is TGCGCCAGCAGCCTCTCCCAGGGGACCTACGAGCAGTACTTC. Translated: CASSLSQGTYEQYF.

This clonotype was detected many times. The junction departs from the called germline gene at one end, perhaps through a read error. The genes are TRBV2 and TRBJ1-1; 10 bases line up with TRBD1. The CDR3 length is 15 residues. Germline CDR1 is SNHLY and CDR2 is FYNNEI. The CDR3 reads CASRRPGQGNTEAFF. The DNA for the CDR3 is TGTGCCAGCAGACGACCGGGACAGGGGAACACTGAGGCTTTCTTT.

This clonotype showed up just a few times. The chain couples TRBV7-9 to TRBJ1-2; the D gene is possibly TRBD1 (6 bases). The CDR3 has 16 residues. Trimming removed 5 bases at V and 6 bases at J, with 22 bases between. Germline CDR1 and CDR2: SEHNR and FQNEAQ (reference sequence). As DNA, the CDR3 is TGTGCCAGCAGCCCCAAAGGAGGGGGATTCTTGGATGGCTACACCTTC. Translating gives CASSPKGGGFLDGYTF. Variable domain in full (rest from reference TRBV7-9 and TRBJ1-2): DTGVSQNPRHKITKRGQNVTFRCDPISEHNRLYWYRQTLGQGPEFLTYFQNEAQLEKSRLLSDRFSAERPKGSFSTLEIQRTEQGDSAMYLCASSPKGGGFLDGYTFGSGTRLTVV.

CDR3 sequence (DNA): TGCAGCGTTGATAAATCGGGAGCTAAAGAGACCCAGTACTTC. Its translation is CSVDKSGAKETQYF. The chain is built from TRBV29-1 and TRBJ2-5, with D maybe TRBD2 (6 bases). The length of the CDR3 is 14 residues. In germline, CDR1 is SQVTM, CDR2 ANQGSEA. V was trimmed by 3 bases and J by 3 bases, leaving 14 bases between them.

This clonotype occurred many times. The chain links TRBV24-1 to TRBJ2-5; a weak D match, TRBD2 (5 bases). CDR3 length: 14 amino acids. Germline V CDR1 and CDR2: KGHDR, SFDVKD. Trimming removed 5 bases at V and 5 bases at J, with 14 bases between. CDR3: CATSGISAGETQYF. CDR3 DNA sequence: TGTGCCACCAGTGGGATTAGCGCTGGGGAGACCCAGTACTTC.

This clonotype was seen more than once but under ten times. The chain uses TRBV18 and TRBJ1-4; no clear D gene. V lost 8 bases and J lost 4, with 5 bases in between. Germline V gene lookup returns CDR1 KGHSH and CDR2 LQKENI. This CDR3 is built from 11 residues. CDR3 region: CASANNEKLFF. The CDR3 nucleotides read TGTGCCAGCGCCAATAATGAAAAACTGTTTTTT.

This clonotype was detected a few times. V and J are TRBV29-1 and TRBJ1-5; D is uncertain. Trimming shortened V by 7 bases and J by 6 bases, and 19 bases separated the two germline ends. CDR3 length equals 14 residues. Germline V lookup: CDR1 SQVTM, CDR2 ANQGSEA. For the CDR3, the DNA is TGCAGCGCTACTTTAGGGTACGGGTTTCAGCCCCAGCATTTT. This sequence encodes CSATLGYGFQPQHF.

This clonotype was found a few times. The rearrangement joins TRBV6-2 or TRBV6-3 to TRBJ2-7; D remains unclear. Per germline, CDR1 MNHEY and CDR2 SVGEGT. This CDR3 has 14 residues. V was trimmed by 2 bases and J by 6 bases, leaving 14 bases between them. The CDR3 is CASSYTGSPLEQYF. The CDR3 nucleotides are TGTGCCAGCAGTTACACGGGTAGCCCCCTCGAGCAGTACTTC.

This clonotype was counted ten times or more. The chain recombines TRBV28 with TRBJ2-3; 9 bases fit TRBD2. The CDR3 spans 16 residues. The V and J ends lost 2 bases and 2 bases, in that order; junction bases with no gene match: 5. The germline V gene has CDR1 MDHEN and CDR2 SYDVKM. CDR3 nucleotide sequence: TGTGCCAGCAGTTTAAACCTAGCGGGGTTCACAGATACGCAGTATTTT. Protein product: CASSLNLAGFTDTQYF.